The rows below give T cell receptor gamma chains drawn from one sample of a study of Vδ1+ human thymocytes. TCRdb reanalysed the multiplex PCR reads with CATT. The sample lists roughly 6,700 gamma-chain clones; approximately 38% were seen once. Sequences were obtained from Vdelta1+ gamma-delta thymocytes from the thymus. The receptor set was obtained from a boy under two years old who had congenital heart surgery. Both conserved end residues are part of each CDR3. The order of the fields is J gene, clone size, V gene, CDR3 DNA, CDR3 protein. A clone size is listed for some rows: how often the clone was seen (once, few, many), or a class if it is expanded.

J gene: TRGJ1/TRGJ2
clone size: NA
V gene: TRGV9
CDR3 DNA: TGTGCCTTGGGGGAGGCCTATTATAAGAAACTCTTT
CDR3 protein: CALGEAYYKKLF

J gene: TRGJP
clone size: NA
V gene: TRGV9
CDR3 DNA: TGTGCCTTGTGGGAGGTTTTCCAAGAGTTGGGCAAAAAAATCAAGGTATTT
CDR3 protein: CALWEVFQELGKKIKVF

J gene: TRGJ1/TRGJ2
clone size: few
V gene: TRGV9
CDR3 DNA: TGTGCCTTGTGGGAGCCAAATAAGAAACTCTTT
CDR3 protein: CALWEPNKKLF

J gene: TRGJ1/TRGJ2
clone size: few
V gene: TRGV2
CDR3 DNA: TGTGCCACCTGGGACGGGCTCTTTATGCTTTCTCTAGGGCTCTCCAAGAAACTCTTT
CDR3 protein: CATWDGLFMLSLGLSKKLF

J gene: TRGJP
clone size: NA
V gene: TRGV3
CDR3 DNA: TGTGCCACCTGGGACTTAGGAGAGTTGGGCAAAAAAATCAAGGTATTT
CDR3 protein: CATWDLGELGKKIKVF

J gene: TRGJ1/TRGJ2
clone size: few
V gene: TRGV4
CDR3 DNA: TGTGCCACCTTTGATGGCTATTATTATAAGAAACTCTTT
CDR3 protein: CATFDGYYYKKLF

J gene: TRGJ1/TRGJ2
clone size: medium-sized
V gene: TRGV9
CDR3 DNA: TGTGCCTTGTGGGTCCCTAATTATTATAAGAAACTCTTT
CDR3 protein: CALWVPNYYKKLF

J gene: TRGJP2
clone size: few
V gene: TRGV3
CDR3 DNA: TGTGCCACCTGGAGGGGAAGTGATTGGATCAAGACGTTT
CDR3 protein: CATWRGSDWIKTF

J gene: TRGJ1/TRGJ2
clone size: few
V gene: TRGV5
CDR3 DNA: TGTGCCACCTGGGACAGGCCAGGTTATAAGAAACTCTTT
CDR3 protein: CATWDRPGYKKLF

J gene: TRGJ1/TRGJ2
clone size: NA
V gene: TRGV9
CDR3 DNA: TGTGCCTTGTGGGAGGCCCGGCAGAAGAAACTCTTT
CDR3 protein: CALWEARQKKLF

J gene: TRGJ1/TRGJ2
clone size: large
V gene: TRGV5
CDR3 DNA: TGTGCCACCTGGGACAGGCCGGGGTATAAGAAACTCTTT
CDR3 protein: CATWDRPGYKKLF

J gene: TRGJ1/TRGJ2
clone size: few
V gene: TRGV9
CDR3 DNA: TGTGCCTTGTGGGAGGAGGCGTATTATAAGAAACTCTTT
CDR3 protein: CALWEEAYYKKLF

J gene: TRGJ1/TRGJ2
clone size: NA
V gene: TRGV2
CDR3 DNA: TGTGCCACCTGGGACGGGCGTGTGGGAGGTGGCAAGAAACTCTTT
CDR3 protein: CATWDGRVGGGKKLF

J gene: TRGJ1/TRGJ2
clone size: NA
V gene: TRGV5
CDR3 DNA: TGTGCCACCTGGGACAGGAGGAAACTCTTT
CDR3 protein: CATWDRRKLF

J gene: TRGJ1/TRGJ2
clone size: NA
V gene: TRGV3
CDR3 DNA: TGTGCCACCTGGGACAGGCCTCGGTATAAGAAACTCTTT
CDR3 protein: CATWDRPRYKKLF

J gene: TRGJ1/TRGJ2
clone size: few
V gene: TRGV5
CDR3 DNA: TGTGCCACCTGGGACAGGCTTTACAAACTCTTT
CDR3 protein: CATWDRLYKLF

J gene: TRGJ1/TRGJ2
clone size: few
V gene: TRGV2
CDR3 DNA: TGTGCCACCTGGGACGGTCGGGGGTATAAGAAACTCTTT
CDR3 protein: CATWDGRGYKKLF

J gene: TRGJP2
clone size: few
V gene: TRGV9
CDR3 DNA: TGTGCCTTGTGGGAGGTGCGGCGGAATGATTGGATCAAGACGTTT
CDR3 protein: CALWEVRRNDWIKTF

J gene: TRGJ1/TRGJ2
clone size: NA
V gene: TRGV9
CDR3 DNA: TGTGCCTTGTGGGAGGTGGGGAATTATTATAAGAAACTCTTT
CDR3 protein: CALWEVGNYYKKLF

J gene: TRGJ1/TRGJ2
clone size: NA
V gene: TRGV9
CDR3 DNA: TGTGCCTTGTGGGAGTTTTATTATAAGAAACTGTTT
CDR3 protein: CALWEFYYKKLF

J gene: TRGJ1/TRGJ2
clone size: NA
V gene: TRGV5
CDR3 DNA: TGTGCCACCTGGCTATCCCTTTATTATAAGAAACTCTTT
CDR3 protein: CATWLSLYYKKLF

J gene: TRGJ1/TRGJ2
clone size: few
V gene: TRGV5
CDR3 DNA: TGTGCCACCTGGGCCTCGGCGAATTATTATTATAAGAAACTCTTT
CDR3 protein: CATWASANYYYKKLF

J gene: TRGJ1/TRGJ2
clone size: few
V gene: TRGV3
CDR3 DNA: TGTGCCACCTGGGACCGTTATTATTATAAGAAACTCTTT
CDR3 protein: CATWDRYYYKKLF

J gene: TRGJ1/TRGJ2
clone size: few
V gene: TRGV3
CDR3 DNA: TGTGCCACCTGGGACAGGCTATCTTATAAGAAACTCTTT
CDR3 protein: CATWDRLSYKKLF

J gene: TRGJP2
clone size: few
V gene: TRGV9
CDR3 DNA: TGTGCCTCCTATAGTAGTGATTGGATCAAGACGTTT
CDR3 protein: CASYSSDWIKTF

J gene: TRGJ1/TRGJ2
clone size: NA
V gene: TRGV4
CDR3 DNA: TGTGCCACCTGGGATGAAAATAAGAGACTCTTT
CDR3 protein: CATWDENKRLF

J gene: TRGJ1/TRGJ2
clone size: few
V gene: TRGV9
CDR3 DNA: TGTGCCTTGTGGGAGAGGGCGCTCTTT
CDR3 protein: CALWERALF

J gene: TRGJ1/TRGJ2
clone size: few
V gene: TRGV5
CDR3 DNA: TGTGCCACCTGGGACGGGAGAAATTATAAGAAACTCTTT
CDR3 protein: CATWDGRNYKKLF

J gene: TRGJ1/TRGJ2
clone size: NA
V gene: TRGV9
CDR3 DNA: TGTGCCTTGTGGGAGGCCCAGTATAAGAAACTCTTT
CDR3 protein: CALWEAQYKKLF

J gene: TRGJP2
clone size: few
V gene: TRGV3
CDR3 DNA: TGTGCCACCTGGGGTAGTGATTGGATCAAGACGTTT
CDR3 protein: CATWGSDWIKTF

J gene: TRGJ1/TRGJ2
clone size: NA
V gene: TRGV9
CDR3 DNA: TGTGCCTTGTGGGGGTCTGGAAAGAAACTCTTT
CDR3 protein: CALWGSGKKLF

J gene: TRGJ1/TRGJ2
clone size: few
V gene: TRGV4
CDR3 DNA: TGTGCCACCTGGGATCGTAATAAGAAACTCTTT
CDR3 protein: CATWDRNKKLF

J gene: TRGJ1/TRGJ2
clone size: NA
V gene: TRGV9
CDR3 DNA: TGTGCCTTGTGGGAGGTGCGAGTTCGTTATAAGAAACTCTTT
CDR3 protein: CALWEVRVRYKKLF

J gene: TRGJ1/TRGJ2
clone size: NA
V gene: TRGV4
CDR3 DNA: TGTGCCACCTGGGATGGGCCGGGTTATTATAAGAAACTCTTT
CDR3 protein: CATWDGPGYYKKLF

J gene: TRGJ1/TRGJ2
clone size: NA
V gene: TRGV5
CDR3 DNA: TGTGCCACCTGGGACAGGCGGGCCCCTAATTATTATAAGAAACTCTTT
CDR3 protein: CATWDRRAPNYYKKLF

J gene: TRGJ1/TRGJ2
clone size: few
V gene: TRGV4
CDR3 DNA: TGTGCCACCTGGGTACTCACAGATGGGAAGAAACTCTTT
CDR3 protein: CATWVLTDGKKLF